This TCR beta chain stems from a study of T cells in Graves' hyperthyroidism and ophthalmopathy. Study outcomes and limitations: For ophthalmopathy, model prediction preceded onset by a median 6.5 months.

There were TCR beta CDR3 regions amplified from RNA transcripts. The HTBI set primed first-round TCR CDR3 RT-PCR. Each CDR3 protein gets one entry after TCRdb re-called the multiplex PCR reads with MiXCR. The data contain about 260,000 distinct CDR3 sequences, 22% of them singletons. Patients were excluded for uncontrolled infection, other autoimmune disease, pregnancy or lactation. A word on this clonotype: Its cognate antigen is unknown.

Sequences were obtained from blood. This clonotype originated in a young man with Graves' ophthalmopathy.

The CDR3 loop is CASSRSYYNSPLHF. The DNA of the CDR3 is TGTGCCAGCAGTCGGTCTTATTATAATTCACCCCTCCACTTT. V gene TRBV2 combines with J gene TRBJ1-6; D not certain. V lost 5 bases and J 4 bases, leaving 9 bases between the germline ends. There are 14 residues in the CDR3. Germline V CDR1 and CDR2: SNHLY, FYNNEI.